This T cell receptor (beta chain) was recorded in a study of blood T cells in healthy people across ages. This clonotype was observed a few times. A second PCR of 7 to 11 cycles used a sample-barcoded 5' primer and a J-beta primer mix. TCRdb itself ran the 5' RACE reads through MiXCR, one entry per CDR3 protein. In the table there are 850,000 to 1,100,000 distinct CDR3 sequences, around two fifths of which are singletons. V lost 0 bases to trimming and J lost 4 bases, with 9 bases between them. The CDR3 covers 14 residues. From germline, CDR1 is SGHRS and CDR2 YFSETQ. The J gene is TRBJ2-3, the V gene TRBV5-1; either TRBD1 or TRBD2 may supply D (5 bases each). Sequenced sample: blood. This receptor was obtained from a man younger than 30 in good health. The CDR3 region is CASSLERGADTQYF. CDR3 DNA: TGCGCCAGCAGCTTGGAACGGGGCGCAGATACGCAGTATTTT.